The sequence of this T cell receptor (beta chain) was determined in a study of blood T cells in healthy people across ages. Germline CDR1 and CDR2: MNHEY and SMNVEV (reference sequence). Trimming took 3 bases from V and 0 from J; bases not matched to a gene: 11. The CDR3 has 18 amino acids. A J-beta primer mix and a sample-barcoded 5' primer were used in a second PCR of roughly 7 to 12 cycles. TCRdb reanalysed the 5' RACE reads using MiXCR and keeps one entry per CDR3 protein. The sample comprises 850,000 to 1,000,000 distinct CDR3 sequences, roughly 48% of which are singletons, and roughly 13% rests with the top ten.

This chain connects TRBV27 to TRBJ1-5; 7 nucleotides line up with TRBD1. The TCR was taken from a man under 40 in good health. The material sequenced was blood. The CDR3 nucleotides are TGTGCCAGCAGTTTGTTAGGGGGCGCCTTAGATAGCAATCAGCCCCAGCATTTT. It is translated as CASSLLGGALDSNQPQHF.